This TCR beta chain originates from a study of patients and donors after allogeneic stem cell transplantation (dated by TCRdb to the early 2020s). Libraries were prepared through RT-PCR. TCRdb lists the instrument as NextSeq 550. TCRdb trimmed public reads at Q25 via fastp, called clones via MiXCR and kept in-frame beta chains. Entries that share a CDR3 protein sequence are merged under the most common genes and DNA. This sample is represented by roughly 200,000 distinct CDR3 sequences; approximately 41% of them were singletons. Of the sample, 33% is held by the ten largest clones. For CDR1 and CDR2, the germline V gene (reference sequence) lists MNHNY and SVGAGI. V is shortened by 2 bases, J by 2 bases, and the region joining them spans 12 bases. Taken from cysteine to phenylalanine, the CDR3 has 15 residues. Only CDR3 DNA remains: 45 bases, in frame from the first base. This clonotype has more than one count but fewer than ten. No cognate antigen has been identified for it. It has no much larger one-base neighbor in the sample; base qualities were not kept.

The rearranged segments are TRBV6-6 and TRBJ1-2; the D gene lacks a confident call. This sequence was found in a human donor who was either an allogeneic HSCT recipient or a stem cell or donor lymphocyte infusion donor (not recorded which). It is not recorded whose cells these are; they may come from a transplant donor. Sequencing was carried out using blood, either unsorted or a sorted T cell fraction (not recorded which). At the DNA level, the sequence is TGTGCCAGCAGTTACGGGCAAGCCTTCAACTATGGCTACACCTTC. It specifies CASSYGQAFNYGYTF.